The rows below give T cell receptor beta chains drawn from one sample of a study of Ad26.COV2.S vaccination and SARS-CoV-2 variants. Here immunoSEQ multiplex PCR was the method, and the copy in TCRdb shows in-frame clones only, minus some. The sample carries around 370,000 clones, 70% to 90% recorded once. Material: peripheral blood, obtained in a trial of Ad26.COV2.S vaccine versus placebo. The source is a person between 18 and 65 years old who received the Ad26.COV2.S COVID-19 vaccine or a placebo. Both conserved end residues are part of each CDR3. D genes are given only for firm matches. The size entry is marked missing in some rows and otherwise reads once, few, many or a size class.

>TRBV9|-|TRBJ2-6|-
TGTGCCAGCAGCCCTAGGTCCTCTGGGGCCAACGTCCTGACTTTC
CASSPRSSGANVLTF
>TRBV19|-|TRBJ2-1|-
TGTGCCAGTAGTCGGGACGCTGGGGAGGAGCAGTTCTTC
CASSRDAGEEQFF
>TRBV30|-|TRBJ1-4|-
TGTGCCTGGACTCCGATCGGGCAGACTTCAGAAAAACTGTTTTTT
CAWTPIGQTSEKLFF
>TRBV6-5|TRBD1|TRBJ1-3|-
TGTGCCAGCAGGATGGACAGGGGGTCTGGAAACACCATATATTTT
CASRMDRGSGNTIYF
>TRBV3-1/TRBV3-2|-|TRBJ2-1|-
TGTGCCAGCAGCCTCCCCGGGGGCGATGAGCAGTTCTTC
CASSLPGGDEQFF
>TRBV11-3|-|TRBJ2-2|-
TGTGCCAGCAGCTTCACTACCAACACCGGGGAGCTGTTTTTT
CASSFTTNTGELFF
>TRBV30|-|TRBJ1-1|-
TGTGCCTGGAGTTCGGGGATTACTGAAGCTTTCTTT
CAWSSGITEAFF
>TRBV6-5|TRBD1|TRBJ2-2|-
TGTGCCAGCAGTTACTCCTACAGGGGTGGTACCGGGGAGCTGTTTTTT
CASSYSYRGGTGELFF
>TRBV6-5|TRBD2|TRBJ2-1|-
TGTGCCAGCTATAGCGGGACCGAGCAGTTCTTC
CASYSGTEQFF
>TRBV13|TRBD2|TRBJ2-2|few
TGTGCCAGCAGCTTAGGGCGGGAGTCCATTGTAGACACCGGGGAGCTGTTTTTT
CASSLGRESIVDTGELFF
>TRBV10-1|-|TRBJ2-5|-
TGCGCCAGCAGTGAGTCGGGGGGGGCGTATGAGACCCAGTACTTC
CASSESGGAYETQYF
>TRBV27|TRBD1|TRBJ1-2|few
TGTGCCAGCAGTTTACTTGGGGACAGTCTATATGGCTACACCTTC
CASSLLGDSLYGYTF
>TRBV2|-|TRBJ2-7|once
TGTGCCAGCCGGGGCTTAAGCTCCTACGAGCAGTACTTC
CASRGLSSYEQYF
>TRBV29-1|-|TRBJ2-3|-
TGCAGCGTTGAAAGATCGACACTAGCAGATACGCAGTATTTT
CSVERSTLADTQYF
>TRBV6-5|-|TRBJ1-5|many
TGTGCCAGCGGGAATCAGCCCCAGCATTTT
CASGNQPQHF
>TRBV2|-|TRBJ1-2|-
TGTGCCAGCAGTTCGGCCCAAAACTATGGCTACACCTTC
CASSSAQNYGYTF
>TRBV18|TRBD1|TRBJ1-1|-
TGTGCCAGCTCACCCGGGACAGATATGAACACTGAAGCTTTCTTT
CASSPGTDMNTEAFF
>TRBV7-9|TRBD1|TRBJ1-1|-
TGTGCCAGCAGCTCGAGGGGGACAGGAGGTGAAGCTTTCTTT
CASSSRGTGGEAFF
>TRBV28|TRBD2|TRBJ2-7|-
TGTGCCAGCAGACTATCTAGCGGCAGCTCCTACGAGCAGTACTTC
CASRLSSGSSYEQYF
>TRBV7-8|-|TRBJ2-2|-
TGTGCCAGCAGCCGAGAATCGGGTCTGAACACCGGGGAGCTGTTTTTT
CASSRESGLNTGELFF
>TRBV10-1|TRBD2|TRBJ2-7|-
TGCGCCAGCAGTGAATGGGGAGGGAAGATGGAGGAGCAGTACTTC
CASSEWGGKMEEQYF
>TRBV19|-|TRBJ1-6|-
TGTGCCAGTAGTATTTCGTGGAGCTCCTATAATTCACCCCTCCACTTT
CASSISWSSYNSPLHF
>TRBV30|TRBD1|TRBJ1-3|-
TGTGCCTGGAAAGGTGACAGGGGAACAGCCCCTGGAAACACCATATATTTT
CAWKGDRGTAPGNTIYF
>TRBV6-1|-|TRBJ2-3|-
TGTGCCAGCAGTGAAGCGGACAGCCTGGGAAATACGCAGTATTTT
CASSEADSLGNTQYF
>TRBV4-1|TRBD2|TRBJ2-3|-
TGCGCCAGCAGCCAAGTGACAGCGGGAGGGACCACAGATACGCAGTATTTT
CASSQVTAGGTTDTQYF
>TRBV3-1/TRBV3-2|-|TRBJ2-5|-
TGTGCCAGCAGCCAGTCCGCGGTCCAAGAGACCCAGTACTTC
CASSQSAVQETQYF
>TRBV7-2|-|TRBJ2-7|once
TGTGCCAGCAGCTTTGCAGGGTCGTCCTACGAGCAGTACTTC
CASSFAGSSYEQYF
>TRBV3-1/TRBV3-2|-|TRBJ1-1|-
TGTGCCAGCAGCCAAGAGGGGAGGATCACTGAAGCTTTCTTT
CASSQEGRITEAFF
>TRBV11-3|-|TRBJ1-3|few
TGTGCCAGCAGCTTAGGAGTATCGGACGGAAACACCATATATTTT
CASSLGVSDGNTIYF